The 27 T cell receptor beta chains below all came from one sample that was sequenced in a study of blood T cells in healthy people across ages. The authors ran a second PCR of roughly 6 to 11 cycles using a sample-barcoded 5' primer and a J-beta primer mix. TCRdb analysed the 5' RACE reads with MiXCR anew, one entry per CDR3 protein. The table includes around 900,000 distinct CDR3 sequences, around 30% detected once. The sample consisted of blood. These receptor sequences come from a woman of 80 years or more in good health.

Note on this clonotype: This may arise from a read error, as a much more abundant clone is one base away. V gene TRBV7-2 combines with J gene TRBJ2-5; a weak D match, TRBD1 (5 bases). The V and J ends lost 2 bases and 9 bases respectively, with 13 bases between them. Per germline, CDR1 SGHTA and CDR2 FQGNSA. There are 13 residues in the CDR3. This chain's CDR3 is CASSLSGEGAQYF. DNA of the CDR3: TGTGCCAGCAGCTTAAGTGGGGAAGGGGCCCAGTACTTC.

For the CDR3, the DNA is TGTGCCAGCAATGGATTGGGCACTGAAGCTTTCTTT. Its translation is CASNGLGTEAFF. The chain couples TRBV6-5 to TRBJ1-1; D not certain. This CDR3 has 12 amino acids. Trimming removed 7 bases from V and 4 bases from J, with 10 bases in between. Germline CDR1 and CDR2: MNHEY and SVGAGI.

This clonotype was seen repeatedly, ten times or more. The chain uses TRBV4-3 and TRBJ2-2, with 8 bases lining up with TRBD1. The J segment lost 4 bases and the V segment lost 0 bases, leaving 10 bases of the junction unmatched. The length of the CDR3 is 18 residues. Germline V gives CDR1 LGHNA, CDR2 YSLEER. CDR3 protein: CASSQEVYGQGATGELFF. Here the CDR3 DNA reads TGCGCCAGCAGCCAAGAAGTCTATGGGCAGGGGGCCACCGGGGAGCTGTTTTTT.

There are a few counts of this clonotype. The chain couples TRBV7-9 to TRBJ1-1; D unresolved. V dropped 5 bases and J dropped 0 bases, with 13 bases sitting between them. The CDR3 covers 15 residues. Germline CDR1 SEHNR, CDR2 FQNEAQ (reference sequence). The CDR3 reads CASSRSAGLNTEAFF. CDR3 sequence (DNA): TGTGCCAGCAGCCGTTCAGCGGGCTTGAACACTGAAGCTTTCTTT.

The CDR3 DNA sequence: TGTGCCAGCAGTTCGAAGAGCTACGAGCAGTACTTC. Protein sequence: CASSSKSYEQYF. The chain links TRBV6-9 to TRBJ2-5; D is unclear. The end of the DNA is better explained by TRBJ2-7, so the J call may be wrong. The CDR3 contains 12 residues. Germline lookup yields CDR1 MNHGY and CDR2 SVAAGI.

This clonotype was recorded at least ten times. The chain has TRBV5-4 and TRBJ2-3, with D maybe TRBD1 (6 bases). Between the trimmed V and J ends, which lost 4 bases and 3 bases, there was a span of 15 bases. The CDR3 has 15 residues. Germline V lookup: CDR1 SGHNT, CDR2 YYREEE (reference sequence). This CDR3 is CASSAEQGRTDTQYF. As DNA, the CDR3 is TGTGCCAGCAGCGCCGAACAGGGTAGGACAGATACGCAGTATTTT. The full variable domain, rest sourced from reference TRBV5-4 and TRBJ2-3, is ETGVTQSPTHLIKTRGQQVTLRCSSQSGHNTVSWYQQALGQGPQFIFQYYREEENGRGNFPPRFSGLQFPNYSSELNVNALELDDSALYLCASSAEQGRTDTQYFGPGTRLTVL.

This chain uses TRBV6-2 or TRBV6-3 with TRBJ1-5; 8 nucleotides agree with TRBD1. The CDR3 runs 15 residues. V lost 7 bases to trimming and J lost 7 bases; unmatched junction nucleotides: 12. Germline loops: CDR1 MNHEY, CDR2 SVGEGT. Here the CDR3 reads CASTVGGQGRQPQHF. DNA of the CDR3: TGTGCCAGCACCGTTGGAGGACAGGGAAGGCAGCCCCAGCATTTT.

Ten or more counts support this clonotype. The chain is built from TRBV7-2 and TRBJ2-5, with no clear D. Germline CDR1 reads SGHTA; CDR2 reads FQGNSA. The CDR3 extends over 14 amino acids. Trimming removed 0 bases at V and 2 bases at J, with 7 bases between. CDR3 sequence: CASSLAVQQETQYF. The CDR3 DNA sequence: TGTGCCAGCAGCTTAGCAGTGCAGCAAGAGACCCAGTACTTC. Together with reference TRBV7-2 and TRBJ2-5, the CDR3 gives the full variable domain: GAGVSQSPSNKVTEKGKDVELRCDPISGHTALYWYRQSLGQGLEFLIYFQGNSAPDKSGLPSDRFSAERTGGSVSTLTIQRTQQEDSAVYLCASSLAVQQETQYFGPGTRLLVL.

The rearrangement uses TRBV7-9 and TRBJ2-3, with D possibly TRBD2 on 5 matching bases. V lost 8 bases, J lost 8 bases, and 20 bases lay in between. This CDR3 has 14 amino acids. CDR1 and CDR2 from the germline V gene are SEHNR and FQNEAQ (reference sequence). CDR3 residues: CASGKRTNAGTQYF. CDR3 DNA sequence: TGTGCCAGCGGGAAGCGAACAAACGCGGGTACGCAGTATTTT.

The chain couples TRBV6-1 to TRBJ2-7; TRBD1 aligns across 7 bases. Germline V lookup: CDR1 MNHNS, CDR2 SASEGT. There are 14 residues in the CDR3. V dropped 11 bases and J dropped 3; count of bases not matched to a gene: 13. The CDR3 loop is CACRTGQGGYEQYF. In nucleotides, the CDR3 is TGTGCCTGTCGGACAGGACAAGGAGGCTACGAGCAGTACTTC.

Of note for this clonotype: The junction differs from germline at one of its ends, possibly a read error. The CDR3 DNA is TGTGCCTGCAGCTTGGACAGGGACTCCTACAATGAGCAGTTCTTC. Translation: CACSLDRDSYNEQFF. This chain joins TRBV4-2 and TRBJ2-1; 8 bases fit TRBD1. The CDR3 consists of 15 residues. Germline values: CDR1 LGHNA, CDR2 YNFKEQ.

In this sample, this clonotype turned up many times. CDR3 protein: CASSIQNTEAFF. The CDR3 DNA reads TGTGCCAGCAGCATCCAAAACACTGAAGCTTTCTTT. The chain is built from TRBV11-2 and TRBJ1-1; D is unresolved. The CDR3 contains 12 residues. V lost 5 bases and J 2 bases, leaving 6 bases between the germline ends. The V gene's germline CDR1 is SGHAT and CDR2 FQNNGV. Filled out from reference TRBV11-2 and TRBJ1-1, the complete variable domain reads EAGVAQSPRYKIIEKRQSVAFWCNPISGHATLYWYQQILGQGPKLLIQFQNNGVVDDSQLPKDRFSAERLKGVDSTLKIQPAKLEDSAVYLCASSIQNTEAFFGQGTRLTVV.

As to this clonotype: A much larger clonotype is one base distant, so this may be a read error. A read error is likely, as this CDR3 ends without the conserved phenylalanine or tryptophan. The CDR3 DNA reads TGCAGTGCTAGAGTAGGTAGCGGGGTATCCTACGAGCAGTACTAC. This sequence encodes CSARVGSGVSYEQYY. The V gene is TRBV20-1, the J gene TRBJ2-4; 8 bases align to TRBD2. The J call could be wrong; TRBJ2-7 is a better fit for the DNA end. Germline CDR1 reads DFQATT; CDR2 reads SNEGSKA (reference sequence). The CDR3 consists of 15 residues.

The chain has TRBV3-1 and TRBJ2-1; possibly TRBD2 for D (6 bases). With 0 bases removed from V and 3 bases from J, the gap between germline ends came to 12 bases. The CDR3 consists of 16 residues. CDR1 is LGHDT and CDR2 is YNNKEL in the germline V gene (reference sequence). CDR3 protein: CASSQDGGKVYNEQFF. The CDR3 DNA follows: TGTGCCAGCAGCCAAGACGGCGGGAAGGTCTACAATGAGCAGTTCTTC.

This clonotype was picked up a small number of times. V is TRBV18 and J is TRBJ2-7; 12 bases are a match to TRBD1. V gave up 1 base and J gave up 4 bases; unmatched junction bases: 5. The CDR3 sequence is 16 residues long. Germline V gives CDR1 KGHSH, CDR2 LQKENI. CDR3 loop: CASSPLPGQGAYEQYF. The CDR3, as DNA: TGTGCCAGCTCACCACTCCCGGGACAGGGGGCGTACGAGCAGTACTTC.

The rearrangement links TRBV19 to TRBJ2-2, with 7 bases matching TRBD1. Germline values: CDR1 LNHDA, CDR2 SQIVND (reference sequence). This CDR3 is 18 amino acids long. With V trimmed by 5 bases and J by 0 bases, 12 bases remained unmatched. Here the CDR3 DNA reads TGTGCCAGTAGTCAAAGACGTATGGGACAGACGAACACCGGGGAGCTGTTTTTT. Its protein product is CASSQRRMGQTNTGELFF.

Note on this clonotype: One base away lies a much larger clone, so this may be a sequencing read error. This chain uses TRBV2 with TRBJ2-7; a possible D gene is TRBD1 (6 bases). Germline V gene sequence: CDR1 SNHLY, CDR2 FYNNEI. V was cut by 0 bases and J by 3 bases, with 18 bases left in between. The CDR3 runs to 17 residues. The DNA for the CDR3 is TGTGCCAGCAGTGAAGCGCGAGGGGGTACGGGGTGCTACGAGCAGTACTTC. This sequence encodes CASSEARGGTGCYEQYF.

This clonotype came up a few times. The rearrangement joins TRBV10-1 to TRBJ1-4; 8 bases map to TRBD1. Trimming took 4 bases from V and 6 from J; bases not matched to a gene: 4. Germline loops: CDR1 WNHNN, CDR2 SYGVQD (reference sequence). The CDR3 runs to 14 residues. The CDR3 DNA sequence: TGCGCCAGCAGTGGACAGGGGAAGGATGAAAAACTGTTTTTT. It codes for CASSGQGKDEKLFF.

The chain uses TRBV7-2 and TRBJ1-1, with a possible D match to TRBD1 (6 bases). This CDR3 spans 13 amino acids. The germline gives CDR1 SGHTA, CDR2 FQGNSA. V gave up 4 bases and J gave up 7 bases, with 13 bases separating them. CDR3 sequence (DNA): TGTGCCAGCAGCTCGACGGTCAGGGGTGAAGCTTTCTTT. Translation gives CASSSTVRGEAFF. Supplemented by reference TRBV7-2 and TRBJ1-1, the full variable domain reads GAGVSQSPSNKVTEKGKDVELRCDPISGHTALYWYRQSLGQGLEFLIYFQGNSAPDKSGLPSDRFSAERTGGSVSTLTIQRTQQEDSAVYLCASSSTVRGEAFFGQGTRLTVV.

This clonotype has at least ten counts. The CDR3 here is CASSPSPSTPSTDTQYF. The CDR3 nucleotides read TGTGCCAGCAGTCCCTCCCCCTCTACTCCCTCCACAGATACGCAGTATTTT. This chain links TRBV28 with TRBJ2-3; D gene uncertain. Germline assignment: CDR1 MDHEN and CDR2 SYDVKM. This CDR3 has 17 amino acids. Trimming shortened V by 5 bases and J by 2 bases, and 20 bases separated the two germline ends. The full variable domain, in which reference TRBV28 and TRBJ2-3 provide the parts outside the CDR3, is DVKVTQSSRYLVKRTGEKVFLECVQDMDHENMFWYRQDPGLGLRLIYFSYDVKMKEKGDIPEGYSVSREKKERFSLILESASTNQTSMYLCASSPSPSTPSTDTQYFGPGTRLTVL.

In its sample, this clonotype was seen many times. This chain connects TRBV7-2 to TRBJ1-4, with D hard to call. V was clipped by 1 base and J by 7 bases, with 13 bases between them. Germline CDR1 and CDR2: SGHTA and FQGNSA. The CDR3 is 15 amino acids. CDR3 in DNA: TGTGCCAGCAGCTTAGGCGGGGTCCTCCGTGAAAAACTGTTTTTT. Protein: CASSLGGVLREKLFF.

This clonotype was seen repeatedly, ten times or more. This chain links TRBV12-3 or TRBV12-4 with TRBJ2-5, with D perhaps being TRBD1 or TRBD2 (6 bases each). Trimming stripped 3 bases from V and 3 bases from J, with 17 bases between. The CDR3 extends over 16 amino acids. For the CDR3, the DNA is TGTGCCAGCAGTTTCAAGAGGGGGGCTGGGGAAGAGACCCAGTACTTC. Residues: CASSFKRGAGEETQYF.

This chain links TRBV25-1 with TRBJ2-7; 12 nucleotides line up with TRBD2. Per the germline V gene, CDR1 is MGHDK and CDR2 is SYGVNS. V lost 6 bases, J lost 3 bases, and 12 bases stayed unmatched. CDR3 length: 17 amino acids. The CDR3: CASSPSPLAGGDYEQYF. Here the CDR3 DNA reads TGTGCCAGCAGCCCATCCCCCCTAGCGGGGGGGGACTACGAGCAGTACTTC.

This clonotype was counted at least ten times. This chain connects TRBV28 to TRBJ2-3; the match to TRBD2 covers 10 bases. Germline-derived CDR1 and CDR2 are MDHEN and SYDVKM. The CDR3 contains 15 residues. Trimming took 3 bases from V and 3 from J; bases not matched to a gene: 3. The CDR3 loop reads CASSLIAGGTDTQYF. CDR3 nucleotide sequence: TGTGCCAGCAGTTTGATAGCGGGGGGAACAGATACGCAGTATTTT. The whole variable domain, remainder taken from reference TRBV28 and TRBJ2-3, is DVKVTQSSRYLVKRTGEKVFLECVQDMDHENMFWYRQDPGLGLRLIYFSYDVKMKEKGDIPEGYSVSREKKERFSLILESASTNQTSMYLCASSLIAGGTDTQYFGPGTRLTVL.

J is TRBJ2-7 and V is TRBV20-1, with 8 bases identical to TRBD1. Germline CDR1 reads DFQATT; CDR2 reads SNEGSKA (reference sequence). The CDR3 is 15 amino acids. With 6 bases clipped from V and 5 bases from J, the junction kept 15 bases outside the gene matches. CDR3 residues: CSATSPDRVNDEQYF. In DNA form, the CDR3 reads TGCAGTGCCACGAGCCCGGACAGGGTGAACGACGAGCAGTACTTC.

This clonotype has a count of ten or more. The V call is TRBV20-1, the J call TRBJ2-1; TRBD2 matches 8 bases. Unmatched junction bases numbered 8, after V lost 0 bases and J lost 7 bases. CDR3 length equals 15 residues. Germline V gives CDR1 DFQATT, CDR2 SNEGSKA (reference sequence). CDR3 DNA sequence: TGCAGTGCTAGAGATCCCGGGACTAGTGGTAATGAGCAGTTCTTC. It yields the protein CSARDPGTSGNEQFF.

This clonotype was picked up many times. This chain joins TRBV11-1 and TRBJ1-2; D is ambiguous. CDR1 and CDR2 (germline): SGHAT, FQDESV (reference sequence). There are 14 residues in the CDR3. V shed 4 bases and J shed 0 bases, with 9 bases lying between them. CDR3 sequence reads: CASSSGLPNYGYTF. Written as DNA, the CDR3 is TGTGCCAGCAGCTCCGGATTGCCTAACTATGGCTACACCTTC.